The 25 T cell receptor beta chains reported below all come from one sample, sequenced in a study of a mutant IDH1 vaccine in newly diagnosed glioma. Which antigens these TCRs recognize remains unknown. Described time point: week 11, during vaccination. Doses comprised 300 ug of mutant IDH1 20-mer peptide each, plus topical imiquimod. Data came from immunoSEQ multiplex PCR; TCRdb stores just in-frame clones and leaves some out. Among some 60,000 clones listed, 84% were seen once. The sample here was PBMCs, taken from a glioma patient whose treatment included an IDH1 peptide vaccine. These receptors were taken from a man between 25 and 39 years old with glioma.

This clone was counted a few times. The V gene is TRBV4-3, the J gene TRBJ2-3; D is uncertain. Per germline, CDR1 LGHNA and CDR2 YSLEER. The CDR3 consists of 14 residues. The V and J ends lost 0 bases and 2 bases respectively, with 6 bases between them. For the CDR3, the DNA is TGCGCCAGCAGCCAAGAAATTTACACAGATACGCAGTATTTT. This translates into CASSQEIYTDTQYF.

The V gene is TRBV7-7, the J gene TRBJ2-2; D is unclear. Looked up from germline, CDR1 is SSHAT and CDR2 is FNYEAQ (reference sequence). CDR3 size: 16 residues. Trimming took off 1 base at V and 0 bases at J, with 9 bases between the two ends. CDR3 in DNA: TGTGCCAGCAGCTTAGTCCGGGCCTCGAACACCGGGGAGCTGTTTTTT. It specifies CASSLVRASNTGELFF.

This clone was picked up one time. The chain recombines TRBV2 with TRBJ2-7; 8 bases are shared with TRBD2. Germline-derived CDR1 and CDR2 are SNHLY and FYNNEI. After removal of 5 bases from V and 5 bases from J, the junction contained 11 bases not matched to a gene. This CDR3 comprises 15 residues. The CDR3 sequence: CASSPTGSGRDEQYF. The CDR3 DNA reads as TGTGCCAGCAGTCCAACGGGAAGCGGGAGAGACGAGCAGTACTTC.

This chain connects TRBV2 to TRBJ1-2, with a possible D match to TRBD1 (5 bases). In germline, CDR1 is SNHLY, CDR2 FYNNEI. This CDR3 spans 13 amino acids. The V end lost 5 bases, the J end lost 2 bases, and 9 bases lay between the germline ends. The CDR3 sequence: CASSQTANYGYTF. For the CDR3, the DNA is TGTGCCAGCAGTCAGACAGCCAACTATGGCTACACCTTC. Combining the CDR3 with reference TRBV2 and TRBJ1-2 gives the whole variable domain EPEVTQTPSHQVTQMGQEVILRCVPISNHLYFYWYRQILGQKVEFLVSFYNNEISEKSEIFDDQFSVERPDGSNFTLKIRSTKLEDSAMYFCASSQTANYGYTFGSGTRLTVV.

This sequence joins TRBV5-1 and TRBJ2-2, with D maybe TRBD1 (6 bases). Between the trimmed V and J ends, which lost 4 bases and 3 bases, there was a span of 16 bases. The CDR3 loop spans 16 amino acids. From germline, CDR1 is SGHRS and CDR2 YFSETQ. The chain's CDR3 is CASSPQGSVYTGELFF. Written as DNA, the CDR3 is TGCGCCAGCAGCCCACAGGGTTCAGTGTACACCGGGGAGCTGTTTTTT.

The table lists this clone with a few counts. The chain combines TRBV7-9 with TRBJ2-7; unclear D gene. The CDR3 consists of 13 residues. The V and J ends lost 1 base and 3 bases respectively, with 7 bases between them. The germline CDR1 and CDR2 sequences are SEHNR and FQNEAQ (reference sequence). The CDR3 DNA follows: TGTGCCAGCAGCTTAGATCGGTTCTACGAGCAGTACTTC. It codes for CASSLDRFYEQYF.

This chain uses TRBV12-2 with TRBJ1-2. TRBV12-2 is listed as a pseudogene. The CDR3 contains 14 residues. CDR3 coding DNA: TGTGCAAGTCGCTTAGAGGCAGCTAACTATGGCTACACCTTC. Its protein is CASRLEAANYGYTF.

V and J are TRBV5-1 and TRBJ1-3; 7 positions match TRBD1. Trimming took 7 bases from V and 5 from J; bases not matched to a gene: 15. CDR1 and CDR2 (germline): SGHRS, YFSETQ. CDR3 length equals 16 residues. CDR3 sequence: CASGPGTDPRRNTIYF. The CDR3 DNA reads TGCGCCAGCGGACCCGGGACAGACCCTCGGAGAAACACCATATATTTT.

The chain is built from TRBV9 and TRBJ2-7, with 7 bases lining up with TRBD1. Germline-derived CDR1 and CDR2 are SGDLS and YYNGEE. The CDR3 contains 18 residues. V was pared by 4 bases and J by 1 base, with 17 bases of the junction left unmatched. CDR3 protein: CASSRGYKTGTPSYEQYF. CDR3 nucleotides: TGTGCCAGCAGCAGGGGATATAAGACAGGGACGCCGTCCTACGAGCAGTACTTC. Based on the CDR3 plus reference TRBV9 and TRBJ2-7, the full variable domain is DSGVTQTPKHLITATGQRVTLRCSPRSGDLSVYWYQQSLDQGLQFLIQYYNGEERAKGNILERFSAQQFPDLHSELNLSSLELGDSALYFCASSRGYKTGTPSYEQYFGPGTRLTVT.

CDR3 DNA: TGTGCCAGCAGCTCCAGACTAGCGGGAACCTACGAGCAGTACTTC. The encoded protein is CASSSRLAGTYEQYF. This sequence joins TRBV7-9 and TRBJ2-7, with 11 bases identical to TRBD2. The CDR3 is made up of 15 amino acids. The V and J ends lost 4 bases and 2 bases, in that order; junction bases with no gene match: 4. In germline, CDR1 is SEHNR, CDR2 FQNEAQ (reference sequence).

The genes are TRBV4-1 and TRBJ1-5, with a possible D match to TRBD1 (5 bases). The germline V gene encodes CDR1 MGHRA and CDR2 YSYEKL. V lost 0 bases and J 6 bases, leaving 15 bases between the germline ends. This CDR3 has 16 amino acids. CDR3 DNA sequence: TGCGCCAGCAGCCAAGACGTCCCAGGGCGTAGTCAGCCCCAGCATTTT. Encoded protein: CASSQDVPGRSQPQHF.

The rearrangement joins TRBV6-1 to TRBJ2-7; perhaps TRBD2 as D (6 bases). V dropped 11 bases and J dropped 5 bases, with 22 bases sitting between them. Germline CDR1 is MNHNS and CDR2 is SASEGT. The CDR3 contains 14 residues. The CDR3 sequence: CAGGGKRRIHEQYF. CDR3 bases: TGTGCCGGTGGAGGGAAACGTAGGATCCACGAGCAGTACTTC.

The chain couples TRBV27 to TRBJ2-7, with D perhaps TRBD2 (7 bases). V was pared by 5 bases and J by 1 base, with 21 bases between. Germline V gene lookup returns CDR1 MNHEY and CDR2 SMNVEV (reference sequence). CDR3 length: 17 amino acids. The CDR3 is CASSQLGGGQGSYEQYF. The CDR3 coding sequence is TGTGCCAGCAGTCAACTAGGGGGGGGGCAGGGGTCCTACGAGCAGTACTTC.

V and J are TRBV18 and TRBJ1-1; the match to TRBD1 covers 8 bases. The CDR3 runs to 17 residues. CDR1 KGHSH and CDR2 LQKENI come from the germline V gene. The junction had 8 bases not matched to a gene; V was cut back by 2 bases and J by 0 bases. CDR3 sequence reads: CASSPGQGPSVNTEAFF. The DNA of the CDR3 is TGTGCCAGCTCACCAGGACAGGGCCCATCCGTGAACACTGAAGCTTTCTTT.

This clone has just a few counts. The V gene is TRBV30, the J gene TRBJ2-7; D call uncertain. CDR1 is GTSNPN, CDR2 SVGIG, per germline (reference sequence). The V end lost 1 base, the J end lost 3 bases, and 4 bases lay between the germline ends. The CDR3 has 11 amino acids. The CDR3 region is CAWSDLYEQYF. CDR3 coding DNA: TGTGCCTGGAGTGATCTCTACGAGCAGTACTTC. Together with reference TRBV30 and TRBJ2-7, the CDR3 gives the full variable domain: SQTIHQWPATLVQPVGSPLSLECTVEGTSNPNLYWYRQAAGRGLQLLFYSVGIGQISSEVPQNLSASRPQDRQFILSSKKLLLSDSGFYLCAWSDLYEQYFGPGTRLTVT.

CDR3 region: CASSEQRVSAEQYF. The CDR3 bases are TGTGCCAGCAGTGAACAGCGGGTCTCGGCCGAGCAGTACTTC. The chain is built from TRBV2 and TRBJ2-7; possible D gene TRBD2, 6 bases. Per germline, CDR1 SNHLY and CDR2 FYNNEI. The CDR3 consists of 14 residues. V lost 2 bases and J 6 bases, leaving 14 bases between the germline ends.

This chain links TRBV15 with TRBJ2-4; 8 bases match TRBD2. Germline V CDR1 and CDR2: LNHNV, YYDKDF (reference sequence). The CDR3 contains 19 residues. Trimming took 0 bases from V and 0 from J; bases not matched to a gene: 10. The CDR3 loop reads CATSREGRGGGLAKNIQYF. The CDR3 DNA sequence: TGTGCCACCAGCAGAGAGGGTAGAGGCGGGGGGTTAGCCAAAAACATTCAGTACTTC.

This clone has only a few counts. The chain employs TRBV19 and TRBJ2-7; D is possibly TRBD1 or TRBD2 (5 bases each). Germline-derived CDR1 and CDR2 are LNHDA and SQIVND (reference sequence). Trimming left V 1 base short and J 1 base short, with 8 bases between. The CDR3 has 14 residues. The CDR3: CASSIGGTSYEQYF. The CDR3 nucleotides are TGTGCCAGTAGTATAGGAGGGACGTCCTACGAGCAGTACTTC.

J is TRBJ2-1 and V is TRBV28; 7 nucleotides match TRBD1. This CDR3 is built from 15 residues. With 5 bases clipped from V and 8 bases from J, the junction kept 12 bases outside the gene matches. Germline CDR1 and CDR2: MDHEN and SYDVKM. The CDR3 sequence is CASSPIRGKYDEQFF. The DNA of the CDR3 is TGTGCCAGCAGTCCCATCAGGGGGAAGTACGATGAGCAGTTCTTC.

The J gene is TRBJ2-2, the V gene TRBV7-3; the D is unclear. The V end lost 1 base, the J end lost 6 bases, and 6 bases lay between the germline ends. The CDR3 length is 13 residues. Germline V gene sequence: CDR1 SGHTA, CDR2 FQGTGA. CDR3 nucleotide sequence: TGTGCCAGCAGCTTAAGTGCGGCCGGGGAGCTGTTTTTT. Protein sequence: CASSLSAAGELFF.

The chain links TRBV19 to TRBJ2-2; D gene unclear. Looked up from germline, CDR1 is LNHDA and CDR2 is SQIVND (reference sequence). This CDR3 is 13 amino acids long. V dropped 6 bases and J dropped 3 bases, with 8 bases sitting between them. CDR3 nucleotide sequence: TGTGCCAGTAGCACAGTTCACACCGGGGAGCTGTTTTTT. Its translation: CASSTVHTGELFF.

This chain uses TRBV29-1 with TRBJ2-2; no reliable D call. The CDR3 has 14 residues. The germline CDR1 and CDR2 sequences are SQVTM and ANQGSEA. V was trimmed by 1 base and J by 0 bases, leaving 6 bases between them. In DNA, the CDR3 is TGCAGCGTTGAAGGGGTTACGAACACCGGGGAGCTGTTTTTT. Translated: CSVEGVTNTGELFF.

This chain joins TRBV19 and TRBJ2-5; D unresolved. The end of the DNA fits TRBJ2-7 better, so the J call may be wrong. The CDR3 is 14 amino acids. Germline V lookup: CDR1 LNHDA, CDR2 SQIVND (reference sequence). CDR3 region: CASSIAGLQHEQYF. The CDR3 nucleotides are TGTGCCAGTAGTATAGCCGGGCTACAGCACGAGCAGTACTTC.

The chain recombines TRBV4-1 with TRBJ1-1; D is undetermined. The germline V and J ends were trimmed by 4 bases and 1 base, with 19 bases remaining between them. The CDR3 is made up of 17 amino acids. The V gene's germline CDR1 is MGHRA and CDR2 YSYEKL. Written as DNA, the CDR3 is TGCGCCAGCAGCCCATCCTACAGACTTCGGTGGAACACTGAAGCTTTCTTT. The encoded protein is CASSPSYRLRWNTEAFF.

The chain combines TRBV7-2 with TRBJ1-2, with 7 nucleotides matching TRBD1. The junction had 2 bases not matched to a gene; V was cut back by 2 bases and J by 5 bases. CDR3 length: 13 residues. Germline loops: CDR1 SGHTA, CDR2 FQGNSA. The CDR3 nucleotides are TGTGCCAGCAGCTTACGACAGGGATATGGCTACACCTTC. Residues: CASSLRQGYGYTF.